This T cell receptor beta chain was observed in a study of cytomegalovirus exposure and HLA in healthy donors. Whole-study results and caveats: In a later analysis, TCR association rates varied by HLA locus: DRB1 most, HLA-C fewest.

CDR1 is SGDLS, CDR2 YYNGEE, per germline. This CDR3 spans 14 amino acids. A word on this clone: Antigen specificity is unknown.

The PCR was carried out with 60 Vbeta primers and 13 Jbeta primers. Clones were sequenced by immunoSEQ multiplex PCR, and TCRdb holds only the in-frame ones, with some missing. Here the sample spans 100,000 to 120,000 clones, 76% being singletons. V gene TRBV9 combines with J gene TRBJ2-5; TRBD1 aligns across 9 bases. The end of the DNA is better explained by TRBJ2-7, so the J call may be wrong. This clonotype originated in a man aged 35-49 years in good health and CMV-seropositive. The specimen was PBMCs. CDR3 bases: TGTGCCAGCAGCGTAGGGGGGACAGGGTTCGAGCAGTACTTC. Translating it yields CASSVGGTGFEQYF.